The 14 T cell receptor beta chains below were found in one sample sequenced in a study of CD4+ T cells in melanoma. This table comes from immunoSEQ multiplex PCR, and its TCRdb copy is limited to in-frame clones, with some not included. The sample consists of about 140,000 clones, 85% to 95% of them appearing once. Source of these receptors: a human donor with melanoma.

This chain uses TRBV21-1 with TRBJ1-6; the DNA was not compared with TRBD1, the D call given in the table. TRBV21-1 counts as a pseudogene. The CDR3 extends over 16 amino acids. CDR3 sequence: CASSKTGRSYNSPLHF. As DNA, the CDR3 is TGTGCCAGCAGCAAAACAGGGCGCTCCTATAATTCACCCCTCCACTTT.

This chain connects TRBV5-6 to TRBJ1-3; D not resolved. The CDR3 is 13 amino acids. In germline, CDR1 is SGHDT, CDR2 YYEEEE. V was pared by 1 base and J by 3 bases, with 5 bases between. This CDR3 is CASSLYGGNTIYF. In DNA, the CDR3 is TGTGCCAGCAGCTTGTACGGTGGAAACACCATATATTTT. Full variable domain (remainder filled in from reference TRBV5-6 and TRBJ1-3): DAGVTQSPTHLIKTRGQQVTLRCSPKSGHDTVSWYQQALGQGPQFIFQYYEEEERQRGNFPDRFSGHQFPNYSSELNVNALLLGDSALYLCASSLYGGNTIYFGEGSWLTVV.

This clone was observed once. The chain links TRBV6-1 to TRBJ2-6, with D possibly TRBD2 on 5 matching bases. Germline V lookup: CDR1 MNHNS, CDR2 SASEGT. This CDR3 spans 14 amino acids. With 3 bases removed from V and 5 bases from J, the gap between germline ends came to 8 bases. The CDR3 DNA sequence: TGTGCCAGCAGTGAGTCGGGGAGGGCCAACGTCCTGACTTTC. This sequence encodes CASSESGRANVLTF.

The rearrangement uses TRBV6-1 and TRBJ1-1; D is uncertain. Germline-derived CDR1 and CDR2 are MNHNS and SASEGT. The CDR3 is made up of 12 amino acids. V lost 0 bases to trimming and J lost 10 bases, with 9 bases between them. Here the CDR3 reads CASSEALFVAFF. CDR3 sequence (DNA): TGTGCCAGCAGTGAAGCGCTTTTCGTAGCTTTCTTT.

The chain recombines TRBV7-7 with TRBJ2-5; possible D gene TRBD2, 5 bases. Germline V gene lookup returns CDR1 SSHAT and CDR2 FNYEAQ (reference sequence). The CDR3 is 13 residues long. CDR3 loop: CASSSRVGETQYF. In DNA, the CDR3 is TGTGCTAGCTCATCGCGGGTAGGAGAGACCCAGTACTTC.

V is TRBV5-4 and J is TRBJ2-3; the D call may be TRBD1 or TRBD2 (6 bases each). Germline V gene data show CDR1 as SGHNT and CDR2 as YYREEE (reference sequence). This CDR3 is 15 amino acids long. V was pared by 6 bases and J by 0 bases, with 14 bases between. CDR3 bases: TGTGCCAGCAAAACCGGGGGCGCAAGCACAGATACGCAGTATTTT. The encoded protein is CASKTGGASTDTQYF.

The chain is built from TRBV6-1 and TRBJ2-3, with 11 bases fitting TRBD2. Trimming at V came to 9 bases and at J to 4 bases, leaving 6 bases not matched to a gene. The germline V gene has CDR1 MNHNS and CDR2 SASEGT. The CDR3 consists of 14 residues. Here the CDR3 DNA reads TGTGCCAGTTATAGCGGGGGGGCACCAGATACGCAGTATTTT. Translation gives CASYSGGAPDTQYF.

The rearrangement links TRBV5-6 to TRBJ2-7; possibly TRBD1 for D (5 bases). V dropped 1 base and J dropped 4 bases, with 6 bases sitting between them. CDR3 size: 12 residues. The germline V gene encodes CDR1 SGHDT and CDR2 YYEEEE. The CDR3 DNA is TGTGCCAGCAGCTTGCAGGGTTACGAGCAGTACTTC. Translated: CASSLQGYEQYF.

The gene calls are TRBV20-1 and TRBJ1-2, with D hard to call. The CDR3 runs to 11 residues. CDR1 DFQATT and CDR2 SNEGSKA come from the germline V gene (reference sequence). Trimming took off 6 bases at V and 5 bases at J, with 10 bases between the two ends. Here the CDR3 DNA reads TGCAGTGCAGTCGATAATTATGGCTACACCTTC. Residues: CSAVDNYGYTF.

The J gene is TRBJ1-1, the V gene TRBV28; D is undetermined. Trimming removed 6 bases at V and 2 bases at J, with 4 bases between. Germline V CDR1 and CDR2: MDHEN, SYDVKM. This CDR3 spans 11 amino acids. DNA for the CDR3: TGTGCCAGCAGACTTAACACTGAAGCTTTCTTT. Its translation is CASRLNTEAFF.

CDR3 amino acids: CASSLGGAQAREQYF. Written as DNA, the CDR3 is TGTGCCAGCAGCTTGGGGGGGGCCCAAGCGAGGGAGCAGTACTTC. The chain uses TRBV5-5 and TRBJ2-7; D possibly uses TRBD1 or TRBD2 (6 bases each). The CDR3 has 15 amino acids. V was shortened by 0 bases and J by 7 bases, with 17 bases between the two germline ends. Per the germline V gene, CDR1 is SGHKS and CDR2 is YYEKEE (reference sequence). Using reference TRBV5-5 and TRBJ2-7 for the parts outside the CDR3, the full variable domain is DAGVTQSPTHLIKTRGQQVTLRCSPISGHKSVSWYQQVLGQGPQFIFQYYEKEERGRGNFPDRFSARQFPNYSSELNVNALLLGDSALYLCASSLGGAQAREQYFGPGTRLTVT.

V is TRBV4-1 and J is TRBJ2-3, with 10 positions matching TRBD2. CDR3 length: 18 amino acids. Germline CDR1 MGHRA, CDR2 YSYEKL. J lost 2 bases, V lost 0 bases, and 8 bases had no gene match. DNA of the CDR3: TGCGCCAGCAGCCAAGACTCTGGTAGCGGGAGGTACACAGATACGCAGTATTTT. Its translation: CASSQDSGSGRYTDTQYF.

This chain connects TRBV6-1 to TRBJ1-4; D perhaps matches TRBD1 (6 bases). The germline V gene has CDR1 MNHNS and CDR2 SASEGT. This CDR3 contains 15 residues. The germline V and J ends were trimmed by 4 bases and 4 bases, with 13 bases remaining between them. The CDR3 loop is CASSVRTAVNEKLFF. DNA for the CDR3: TGTGCCAGCAGTGTCCGGACAGCGGTTAATGAAAAACTGTTTTTT.

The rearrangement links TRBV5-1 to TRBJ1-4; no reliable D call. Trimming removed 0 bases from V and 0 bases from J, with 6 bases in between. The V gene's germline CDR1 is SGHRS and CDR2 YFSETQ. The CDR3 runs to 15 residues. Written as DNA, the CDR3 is TGCGCCAGCAGCTTGGCCAGTTCAACTAATGAAAAACTGTTTTTT. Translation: CASSLASSTNEKLFF.